The 29 T cell receptor beta chains below all came from one sample that was sequenced in a study of Tregs in tolerant kidney transplant recipients. Generated by immunoSEQ multiplex PCR, the TCRdb table keeps only in-frame clones and is missing some. The data contain about 15,000 clones, 53% of them singletons. CFSE-labeled recipient PBMCs were cultured less than 7 days with irradiated graft donor PBMCs, then FACS-sorted. Their specific antigens are unknown. The sample here was CD4+ T cells from blood cultured with allogeneic cells, taken before the transplant. These receptors all come from a human patient who received a combined kidney and bone marrow transplant.

As concerns this clone: The same CDR3 is also encoded by other DNA sequences in this sample. J is TRBJ1-6 and V is TRBV9; 10 bases match TRBD1. The germline CDR1 and CDR2 sequences are SGDLS and YYNGEE. The CDR3 is 16 amino acids. J lost 13 bases, V lost 1 base, and 11 bases had no gene match. CDR3 sequence: CASSVFGDRGLSPLHF. CDR3 DNA sequence: TGTGCCAGCAGCGTATTTGGGGACAGGGGATTGTCCCCCCTCCACTTT.

The genes are TRBV6-1 and TRBJ2-1; 7 nucleotides line up with TRBD1. CDR3 length: 16 residues. Trimming removed 4 bases from V and 10 bases from J; junction bases left unmatched: 16. From germline, CDR1 is MNHNS and CDR2 SASEGT. CDR3 protein: CASSALQGNGAGEQFF. The CDR3 coding sequence is TGTGCCAGCAGTGCATTACAGGGGAACGGGGCGGGCGAGCAGTTCTTC.

The chain uses TRBV29-1 and TRBJ2-3, with 8 bases fitting TRBD2. V shed 5 bases and J 0 bases; nucleotides not matched to a gene: 1. Germline lookup yields CDR1 SQVTM and CDR2 ANQGSEA. The CDR3 runs 13 residues. DNA of the CDR3: TGCAGCGTTTGGACTAGCAGCACAGATACGCAGTATTTT. Its protein product is CSVWTSSTDTQYF.

This clone showed up just a few times. The rearrangement uses TRBV19 and TRBJ1-1; D is unresolved. The CDR3 extends over 14 amino acids. V was pared by 1 base and J by 1 base, with 7 bases between. The germline V gene has CDR1 LNHDA and CDR2 SQIVND (reference sequence). CDR3 DNA: TGTGCCAGTAGTATAGGTTCGGGGAACACTGAAGCTTTCTTT. Translated, it gives CASSIGSGNTEAFF.

The chain carries TRBV7-9 and TRBJ2-7; a possible D gene is TRBD1 (5 bases). CDR1 is SEHNR, CDR2 FQNEAQ, per germline (reference sequence). The CDR3 spans 15 residues. V gave up 5 bases and J gave up 0 bases, with 14 bases separating them. In DNA, the CDR3 is TGTGCCAGCAGCAGCGACAGCCTCAGCTCCTACGAGCAGTACTTC. Its translation is CASSSDSLSSYEQYF.

This clone was counted only a few times. This chain joins TRBV5-4 and TRBJ1-2; 9 nucleotides match TRBD1. V shed 4 bases, J shed 7 bases, and the junction held 11 bases outside the gene matches. This CDR3 comprises 15 residues. CDR1 SGHNT and CDR2 YYREEE come from the germline V gene (reference sequence). The CDR3 nucleotides are TGTGCCAGCAGCGCGTGGACAGGGGAAGTAGGTGGCTACACCTTC. Translation: CASSAWTGEVGGYTF.

This sequence joins TRBV21-1 and TRBJ2-7; TRBD1, the D gene given by the table, was not confirmed from the DNA. TRBV21-1 is a recognized pseudogene. The CDR3 has 14 amino acids. The DNA of the CDR3 is TGTGCCAGCAGCAAGGAGTACAGGGCTAACGAGCAGTACTTC. Encoded protein: CASSKEYRANEQYF.

V is TRBV9 and J is TRBJ1-2, with 7 nucleotides matching TRBD1. This CDR3 has 19 amino acids. From germline, CDR1 is SGDLS and CDR2 YYNGEE. V trimming: 0 bases; J trimming: 0 bases; junction bases outside the gene matches: 14. The CDR3 bases are TGTGCCAGCAGCGTAGCTACGGGGGGGTGGACAGGCGCTAACTATGGCTACACCTTC. Translating gives CASSVATGGWTGANYGYTF.

The chain has TRBV15 and TRBJ1-2; 9 bases line up with TRBD1. V shed 4 bases, J shed 8 bases, and the junction held 5 bases outside the gene matches. Germline V lookup: CDR1 LNHNV, CDR2 YYDKDF (reference sequence). The CDR3 sequence is 13 residues long. CDR3 sequence: CATSIWDRDGYTF. In DNA, the CDR3 is TGTGCCACCAGCATATGGGACAGGGACGGCTACACCTTC.

The chain is built from TRBV10-2 and TRBJ2-1, with 11 bases that match TRBD2. The trim removed 11 bases at V and 5 bases at J, leaving 11 bases unmatched. CDR3 length equals 15 residues. The germline V gene encodes CDR1 WSHSY and CDR2 SAAADI. CDR3 in DNA: TGCGCCTTCCAAGGGGTAGCGGGAGGGAACAATGAGCAGTTCTTC. Protein: CAFQGVAGGNNEQFF.

The V call is TRBV7-2, the J call TRBJ2-5, with 10 bases lining up with TRBD2. CDR3 size: 16 residues. Germline CDR1 SGHTA, CDR2 FQGNSA. Trimming took 5 bases from V and 3 from J; bases not matched to a gene: 9. Written as DNA, the CDR3 is TGTGCCAGCAGCCGAAAAGCGGGGGGGGCAAAAGAGACCCAGTACTTC. The encoded protein is CASSRKAGGAKETQYF.

Only a few counts were recorded for this clone. The V call is TRBV25-1, the J call TRBJ2-7; unclear D gene. Trimming stripped 1 base from V and 3 bases from J, with 4 bases between. The germline gives CDR1 MGHDK, CDR2 SYGVNS. This CDR3 has 12 amino acids. The CDR3 coding sequence is TGTGCCAGCAGTGAATTCGTCTACGAGCAGTACTTC. Protein: CASSEFVYEQYF.

The chain joins TRBV19 to TRBJ2-4; 9 positions match TRBD1. The J segment lost 1 base and the V segment lost 6 bases, leaving 13 bases of the junction unmatched. The CDR3 is made up of 18 amino acids. Germline CDR1 and CDR2: LNHDA and SQIVND (reference sequence). The CDR3 loop reads CASRTRTGAKGAKNIQYF. The CDR3 DNA reads TGTGCCAGTAGAACACGGACAGGGGCGAAGGGGGCCAAAAACATTCAGTACTTC.

The rearrangement uses TRBV7-2 and TRBJ2-1, with 7 bases that match TRBD1. The CDR3 sequence is 15 residues long. From germline, CDR1 is SGHTA and CDR2 FQGNSA. With 3 bases clipped from V and 3 bases from J, the junction kept 5 bases outside the gene matches. CDR3 nucleotide sequence: TGTGCCAGCAGCTTGGTGTCAGGGGGCTACAATGAGCAGTTCTTC. It encodes CASSLVSGGYNEQFF.

This clone showed up just a few times. The rearrangement uses TRBV5-1 and TRBJ2-7, with a weak D call TRBD1 (5 bases). CDR3 length equals 15 residues. Germline assignment: CDR1 SGHRS and CDR2 YFSETQ. Trimming stripped 3 bases from V and 4 bases from J, with 17 bases between. The CDR3 DNA is TGCGCCAGCAGCTCGCAACAGGCCGCGCCGTACGAGCAGTACTTC. It specifies CASSSQQAAPYEQYF.

The V gene is TRBV10-3, the J gene TRBJ2-3; TRBD2 aligns across 7 bases. V shed 8 bases, J shed 5 bases, and the junction held 4 bases outside the gene matches. The germline CDR1 and CDR2 sequences are ENHRY and SYGVKD. The CDR3 length is 12 residues. The CDR3, as DNA: TGTGCCATCGCGGGGGAACTAGATACGCAGTATTTT. Encoded protein: CAIAGELDTQYF.

The sample holds a few counts of this clone. V gene TRBV19 combines with J gene TRBJ2-3; possibly TRBD2 for D (5 bases). Germline V gene lookup returns CDR1 LNHDA and CDR2 SQIVND (reference sequence). V lost 3 bases to trimming and J lost 1 base, with 8 bases between them. The CDR3 is made up of 14 amino acids. CDR3 sequence: CASSIGSGTDTQYF. The CDR3, as DNA: TGTGCCAGTAGTATCGGTAGCGGCACAGATACGCAGTATTTT.

This clone appeared a single time. The gene calls are TRBV6-5 and TRBJ2-3, with TRBD2 as a possible D gene (5 bases). Germline V gives CDR1 MNHEY, CDR2 SVGAGI. Trimming cost V 5 bases and J 0 bases, with 9 bases left between them. CDR3 length: 14 amino acids. The DNA for the CDR3 is TGTGCCAGCAGTCGGACTTATAGCACAGATACGCAGTATTTT. Its protein product is CASSRTYSTDTQYF.

This clone was seen a handful of times. The genes are TRBV6-5 and TRBJ1-5; D unclear. CDR3 length: 13 residues. V shed 4 bases and J shed 3 bases, with 7 bases lying between them. Germline-derived CDR1 and CDR2 are MNHEY and SVGAGI. CDR3 region: CASSSTPNQPQHF. The CDR3 DNA is TGTGCCAGCAGTTCCACTCCCAATCAGCCCCAGCATTTT.

The chain recombines TRBV19 with TRBJ2-2; maybe TRBD1 (6 bases). Germline-derived CDR1 and CDR2 are LNHDA and SQIVND (reference sequence). The V end lost 4 bases, the J end lost 3 bases, and 9 bases lay between the germline ends. CDR3 size: 14 residues. The CDR3 protein is CASSSRGDTGELFF. The DNA for the CDR3 is TGTGCCAGTAGTAGCAGGGGTGACACCGGGGAGCTGTTTTTT.

For this clone: Relative to the germline gene, one junction end is altered; a read error may explain this. The sample has other DNA sequences that encode this CDR3 too. The chain uses TRBV19 and TRBJ1-6, with 7 bases matching TRBD1. This CDR3 region has 15 residues. Germline CDR1 is LNHDA and CDR2 is SQIVND (reference sequence). CDR3 coding DNA: TGTGCCAGCCGGTTGGGGGACAGATATAATTCCCCCCTCCACTTT. Protein: CASRLGDRYNSPLHF.

The J gene is TRBJ2-3, the V gene TRBV2; D possibly corresponds to TRBD2 (6 bases). Trimming took 2 bases from V and 0 from J, leaving 18 bases between them. This CDR3 has 18 amino acids. Per germline, CDR1 SNHLY and CDR2 FYNNEI. The CDR3 region has the DNA TGTGCCAGCAGTGAAAAGAAGCGCCGGGGGACTAGCACAGATACGCAGTATTTT. This codes for CASSEKKRRGTSTDTQYF.

This clone is medium-sized within its sample. The chain couples TRBV7-2 to TRBJ1-2; D gene unclear. Deletions cut 3 bases from V and 8 bases from J, with 16 bases between. Looked up from germline, CDR1 is SGHTA and CDR2 is FQGNSA. The CDR3 runs 14 residues. The CDR3 protein is CASSLSGGFEGYTF. DNA of the CDR3: TGTGCCAGCAGCTTGAGTGGAGGGTTTGAAGGCTACACCTTC.

The chain couples TRBV28 to TRBJ1-5; D call uncertain. CDR1 and CDR2 from the germline V gene are MDHEN and SYDVKM. This CDR3 is 11 amino acids long. V gave up 4 bases and J gave up 6 bases, with 4 bases separating them. The CDR3 sequence: CASSSGQPQHF. The CDR3 nucleotides read TGTGCCAGCAGTTCCGGTCAGCCCCAGCATTTT.

This clone counts as medium-sized (0.01 to 0.1%). The chain has TRBV7-9 and TRBJ2-5, with D unresolved. Germline CDR1 is SEHNR and CDR2 is FQNEAQ (reference sequence). Deletions cut 7 bases from V and 4 bases from J, with 13 bases between. The CDR3 consists of 13 residues. DNA of the CDR3: TGTGCCAGCACCAAGGTGGCAGGAGAGACCCAGTACTTC. Translating gives CASTKVAGETQYF. The full variable domain, in which reference TRBV7-9 and TRBJ2-5 provide the parts outside the CDR3, is DTGVSQNPRHKITKRGQNVTFRCDPISEHNRLYWYRQTLGQGPEFLTYFQNEAQLEKSRLLSDRFSAERPKGSFSTLEIQRTEQGDSAMYLCASTKVAGETQYFGPGTRLLVL.

The rearrangement joins TRBV18 to TRBJ2-4; D is ambiguous. V dropped 3 bases and J dropped 7 bases, with 10 bases sitting between them. CDR1 is KGHSH and CDR2 is LQKENI in the germline V gene. This CDR3 contains 13 residues. Here the CDR3 DNA reads TGTGCCAGCTCACCCCCCCGCGGCAACATTCAGTACTTC. It translates to CASSPPRGNIQYF.

Note on this clone: Other nucleotide sequences in the sample specify the same CDR3. The chain couples TRBV6-6 to TRBJ1-1; D is perhaps TRBD1 (5 bases). The length of the CDR3 is 11 residues. The germline CDR1 and CDR2 sequences are MNHNY and SVGAGI (reference sequence). V lost 6 bases and J lost 11, with 13 bases in between. The CDR3 here is CASSIDREAFF. CDR3 nucleotide sequence: TGTGCCAGCAGCATTGACAGAGAGGCTTTCTTT.

This chain uses TRBV7-9 with TRBJ1-6, with no clear D. Germline CDR1 reads SEHNR; CDR2 reads FQNEAQ (reference sequence). V shed 5 bases and J shed 8 bases, with 13 bases lying between them. This CDR3 comprises 14 residues. For the CDR3, the DNA is TGTGCCAGCAGCGAACGGACTGAGTATTCACCCCTCCACTTT. Amino acids: CASSERTEYSPLHF.

This clone was seen a handful of times. The chain links TRBV9 to TRBJ2-2; perhaps TRBD1 as D (7 bases). V was cut by 0 bases and J by 6 bases, with 12 bases left in between. CDR1 is SGDLS, CDR2 YYNGEE, per germline. CDR3 length: 15 amino acids. CDR3: CASSVAEGAAGELFF. Here the CDR3 DNA reads TGTGCCAGCAGCGTAGCGGAGGGGGCTGCCGGGGAGCTGTTTTTT.